This T cell receptor (beta chain) was captured in a study of blood T cell repertoires in COVID-19. The wider study: The study drew acute and convalescent COVID-19 samples from the United States, Italy and Spain.

The germline V gene has CDR1 KGHDR and CDR2 SFDVKD. The V end lost 9 bases, the J end lost 0 bases, and 10 bases lay between the germline ends. The CDR3 is made up of 13 amino acids. In the original workflow: Reference gene primers were amplified, and this amplification served to estimate nucleated cell counts. Method: immunoSEQ multiplex PCR; TCRdb's copy keeps in-frame clones and lacks some. V and J calls plus clone size are reproduced from that table; the DNA served to infer D and trimming. The data show about 160,000 clones, approximately 91% seen once. The receptor's source is a young man with acute or convalescent COVID-19. The chain joins TRBV24-1 to TRBJ1-1; D gene uncertain. The specimen sequenced was peripheral blood. This CDR3 is CATSSGMNTEAFF. Written as DNA, the CDR3 is TGTGCCACCTCCTCCGGGATGAACACTGAAGCTTTCTTT.